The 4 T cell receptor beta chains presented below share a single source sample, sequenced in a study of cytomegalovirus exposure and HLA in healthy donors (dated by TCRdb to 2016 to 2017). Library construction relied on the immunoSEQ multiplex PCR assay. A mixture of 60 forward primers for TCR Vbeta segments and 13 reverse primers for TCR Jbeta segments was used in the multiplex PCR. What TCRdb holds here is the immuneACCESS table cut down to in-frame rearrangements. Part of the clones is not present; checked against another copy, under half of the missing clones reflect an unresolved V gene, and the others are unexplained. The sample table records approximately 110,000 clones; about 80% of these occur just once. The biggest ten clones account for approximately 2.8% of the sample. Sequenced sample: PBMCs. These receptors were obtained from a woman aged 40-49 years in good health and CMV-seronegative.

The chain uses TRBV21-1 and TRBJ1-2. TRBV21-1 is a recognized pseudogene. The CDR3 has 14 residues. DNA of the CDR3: TGTGCCAGCAGCAAGAAGCTTCCCTCCTATGGCTACACCTTC. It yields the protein CASSKKLPSYGYTF.

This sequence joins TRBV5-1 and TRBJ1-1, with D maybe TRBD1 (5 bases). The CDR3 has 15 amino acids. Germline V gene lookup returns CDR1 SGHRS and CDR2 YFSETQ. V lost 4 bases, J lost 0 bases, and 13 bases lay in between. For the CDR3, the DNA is TGCGCCAGCAGCCCCTCTCGGGGGATGAACACTGAAGCTTTCTTT. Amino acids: CASSPSRGMNTEAFF.

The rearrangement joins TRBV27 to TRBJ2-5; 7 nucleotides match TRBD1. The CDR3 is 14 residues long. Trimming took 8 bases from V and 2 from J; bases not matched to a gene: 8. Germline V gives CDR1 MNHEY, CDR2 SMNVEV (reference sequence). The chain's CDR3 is CASGLGQYQETQYF. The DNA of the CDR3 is TGTGCCAGCGGCTTGGGACAGTATCAAGAGACCCAGTACTTC.

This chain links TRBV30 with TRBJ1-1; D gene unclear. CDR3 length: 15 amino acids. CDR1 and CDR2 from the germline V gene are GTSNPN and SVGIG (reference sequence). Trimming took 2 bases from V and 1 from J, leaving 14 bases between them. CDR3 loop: CAWSKAGIQNTEAFF. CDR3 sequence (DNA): TGTGCCTGGAGTAAGGCGGGGATTCAGAACACTGAAGCTTTCTTT.